There are a few counts of the clone carrying this TCR beta chain. The sample belongs to a study of CD4 and CD8 cells across lung adenocarcinoma regions. Using its own MiXCR run on the PCR reads, TCRdb lists one record per CDR3 protein. The repertoire holds some 18,000 distinct CDR3 sequences, 50% seen once, with less than 40% in the top ten. The patients had localized lung adenocarcinoma, a non-small cell subtype. The CDR3 contains 15 residues. V lost 2 bases and J lost 0, with 8 bases in between. CDR1 MNHEY and CDR2 SVGAGI come from the germline V gene. This receptor was obtained from a male donor with lung adenocarcinoma. The CD4 and CD8 labels of this study may be unreliable. The sequencing sample was made of CD8+ T cells from the margin of a lung tumor. The chain couples TRBV6-5 to TRBJ2-1; D perhaps matches TRBD1 (6 bases). CDR3 nucleotides: TGTGCCAGCAGTTACCCGGGACACTCCTACAATGAGCAGTTCTTC. Amino acids: CASSYPGHSYNEQFF.